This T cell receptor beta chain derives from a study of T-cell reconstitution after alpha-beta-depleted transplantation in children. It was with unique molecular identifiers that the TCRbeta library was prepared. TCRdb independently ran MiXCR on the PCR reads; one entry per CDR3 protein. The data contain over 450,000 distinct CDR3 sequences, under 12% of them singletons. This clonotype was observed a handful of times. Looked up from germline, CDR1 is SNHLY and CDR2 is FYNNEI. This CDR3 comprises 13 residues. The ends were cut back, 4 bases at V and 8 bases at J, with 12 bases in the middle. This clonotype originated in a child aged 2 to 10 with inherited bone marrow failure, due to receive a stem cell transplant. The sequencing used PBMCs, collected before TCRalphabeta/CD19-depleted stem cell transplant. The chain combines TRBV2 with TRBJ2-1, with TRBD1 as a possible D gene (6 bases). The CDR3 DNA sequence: TGTGCCAGCAGTGGTCAGGGGTTCGATGAGCAGTTCTTC. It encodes CASSGQGFDEQFF. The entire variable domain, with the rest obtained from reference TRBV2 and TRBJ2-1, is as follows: EPEVTQTPSHQVTQMGQEVILRCVPISNHLYFYWYRQILGQKVEFLVSFYNNEISEKSEIFDDQFSVERPDGSNFTLKIRSTKLEDSAMYFCASSGQGFDEQFFGPGTRLTVL.